This TCR beta chain was found in a study of blood T cell repertoires in COVID-19. The overall study: Both acute and convalescent COVID-19 samples were obtained from the United States, Italy and Spain. The analysed material was cDNA or gDNA that came from T cells, B-cell-depleted T cells, or PBMCs.

Using immunoSEQ multiplex PCR, the repertoire was profiled, and TCRdb retains in-frame clones only, with some absent. The sample shows about 170,000 clones, about 90% of them seen only once. Looked up from germline, CDR1 is SEHNR and CDR2 is FQNEAQ (reference sequence). This CDR3 has 15 residues. Trimming cost V 4 bases and J 4 bases, with 13 bases left between them. The sequence was collected from an older woman with COVID-19, enrolled during active disease. The V and J genes are TRBV7-9 and TRBJ1-4; tentatively, D is TRBD1 (5 bases). Sample: peripheral blood. CDR3 DNA: TGTGCCAGCAGCTCGACGACAGCTATTAATGAAAAACTGTTTTTT. It specifies CASSSTTAINEKLFF.